This TCR beta chain was profiled in a study of cytomegalovirus exposure and HLA in healthy donors. The overall study: An early data release held tens of millions of unique TCRs from HLA-typed donors. General observations from the study: The authors judged a highly shared variant cluster likely a sequencing artifact. Productive rates of about 90% or about 30% were seen for most TCR beta V segments in an earlier analysis.

PCR was performed using 60 Vbeta and 13 Jbeta primers. TCRdb's copy holds only in-frame clones and misses some; the assay was immunoSEQ multiplex PCR. The repertoire holds approximately 190,000 clones, with 65% to 85% as singletons. Germline loops: CDR1 LNHDA, CDR2 SQIVND (reference sequence). This CDR3 comprises 15 residues. The V and J ends lost 5 bases and 0 bases respectively, with 8 bases between them. This clone appeared a few times. Its target is unknown. The TCR originated in a middle-aged man in good health and CMV-seronegative. The chain is built from TRBV19 and TRBJ2-6; possible D gene TRBD2, 6 bases. What was sequenced was PBMCs. The CDR3 loop reads CASSGGFSGANVLTF. CDR3 DNA: TGTGCCAGTAGTGGAGGGTTCTCTGGGGCCAACGTCCTGACTTTC.